The entry that follows covers one T cell receptor (beta chain) sequence. A few counts support this clonotype. Its antigen is currently not known. Base qualities are missing; no much larger clone stands one base away. PBMCs were isolated by Ficoll-Paque density gradient centrifugation. The data derive from a study of T-cell memory formation after mild COVID-19 (dated by TCRdb to the early 2020s). A note on the overall study: Most TCR sequence clusters were specific to one of the two donors. The cohort comprised two young, previously healthy adult volunteers, one female and one male. T-cell clones expanding and contracting after mild COVID-19 in two donors were tracked by longitudinal TCRalpha and TCRbeta repertoire sequencing. On the study overall, not on this receptor specifically: SARS-CoV-2 specificity of the second-wave clones peaking on day 37 was not confirmed. From day 15 to 85, contracting clones showed balanced CD4/CD8 phenotypes, whereas a second wave of clones that expanded from day 15 to 37 leaned towards CD4+. Some responding clones were detected in pre-infection memory, suggesting pre-existing cross-reactive memory T cells joined the SARS-CoV-2 response. Contracting CD4+ clones turned up mainly in the CM and EM memory subsets, whereas EMRA was where CD8+ clones were enriched. Only a couple of mild cases were covered by the study, and larger cohorts that include severe cases with pre-infection samples were considered necessary.

Inclusive of the bounding cysteine and phenylalanine, the CDR3 is 13 residues long. The only DNA kept is the CDR3, 39 bases in frame from the first base. Trimming takes 2 bases from V and 4 bases from J, and the germline ends sit 8 bases apart. CDR1 ENHRY and CDR2 SYGVKD were looked up in the germline V gene. Data came from an Illumina NovaSeq 6000. cDNA libraries for TCRalpha and TCRbeta were prepared by 5'RACE using constant-segment primers, with sample barcodes and unique molecular identifiers added. RNA was extracted from every sample with Trizol reagent. Library amplification was performed in two PCR steps, and a second sample barcode and Illumina TruSeq adapters were introduced in the second step. Sequencing of libraries was performed on an Illumina NovaSeq with 2 x 150 bp paired-end reads. Per the authors' processing: The reads were demultiplexed and collapsed into UMI-guided consensus sequences using migec v1.2.7. With mixcr v2.1.11, UMI consensuses were aligned to TRA and TRB V and J templates and assembled into clonotypes. Expanded or contracted clonotypes were those called significant by both edgeR and NoisET, with noise models trained on biological replicates. For edgeR calls, the cutoffs were a false discovery rate-adjusted p below 0.01 and a log2 fold-change threshold of 1. As an exploratory analysis of dynamics, max-normalized trajectories of the 1000 most abundant clonotypes were examined by PCA with hierarchical clustering. Separately sequenced CD4+ and CD8+ repertoires were used to assign the CD4 or CD8 phenotype of responding clones. TCRdb took the public reads, trimmed them with fastp at Q25, ran MiXCR for clone calling and kept in-frame beta chains. CDR3 protein sequences are deduplicated, and each keeps its most common genes and DNA. The V and J calls and clone size are TCRdb's, not the authors'. In this sample the table shows more than 350,000 distinct CDR3 sequences, around 21% of which occur a single time. Of the sample, roughly an eighth is held by the ten largest clones.

The chain is encoded by TRBV10-3 joined to TRBJ1-2, with the D gene not confidently named. This sequence was found in an adult woman who had mild COVID-19 (a few samples of this study predate the infection). The sample titles of this study are shuffled in the database, so cell type and time point are left out; the donor was told from shared clones. Input material: PBMCs or a T cell subset sorted from them (not recorded which). The DNA is as follows: TGTGCCATCAGTGAGACACAGACCTATGGCTACACCTTC. The translation is CAISETQTYGYTF.